These T cell receptor beta chains were read from a single sample in a study of T cell responses to AZD1222 COVID-19 vaccine. The repertoire was sequenced with immunoSEQ multiplex PCR; TCRdb's copy has only in-frame clones and lacks some. The repertoire has some 200,000 clones, just over 90% of them found once; the top ten carry around 3.5%. Source: peripheral blood, taken 28 days after the second AZD1222 dose. These receptors originate from an adult who received the AZD1222 COVID-19 vaccine. The CDR3 runs from the conserved cysteine through the conserved F or W. A D gene is named only where the DNA matches it firmly. Clone size is not always given. Where it is, it says once, few, many or a class for expanded clones.

J gene	clone size	V gene	D gene	CDR3 protein	CDR3 DNA
TRBJ2-3	-	TRBV9	-	CASSVRGVNTDTQYF	TGTGCCAGCAGCGTTCGCGGCGTGAACACAGATACGCAGTATTTT
TRBJ1-1	-	TRBV11-2	-	CASSLARGGTEAFF	TGTGCCAGCAGCTTAGCCAGGGGCGGCACTGAAGCTTTCTTT
TRBJ1-3	-	TRBV6-5	-	CASSHRWNSGNTIYF	TGTGCCAGCAGTCATCGGTGGAACTCTGGAAACACCATATATTTT
TRBJ2-1	-	TRBV18	TRBD2	CASSPPYLAGVAEQFF	TGTGCCAGCTCACCACCATATCTAGCGGGAGTAGCTGAGCAGTTCTTC
TRBJ1-5	-	TRBV6-2/TRBV6-3	TRBD1	CASSSGQANQPQHF	TGTGCCAGCAGTTCCGGACAGGCCAATCAGCCCCAGCATTTT
TRBJ2-1	-	TRBV12-5	-	CASGHRGRGSGNEQFF	TGTGCTAGTGGTCACCGGGGGCGGGGTAGCGGTAATGAGCAGTTCTTC
TRBJ2-7	-	TRBV5-1	TRBD2	CASSSTSGRAYEQYF	TGCGCCAGCAGCTCGACTAGCGGGAGGGCCTACGAGCAGTACTTC
TRBJ1-6	-	TRBV30	-	CAWNFGLGDSPLHF	TGTGCCTGGAACTTTGGACTGGGTGATTCACCCCTCCACTTT
TRBJ1-3	-	TRBV2	TRBD1	CASSGLGRTGLGNTIYF	TGTGCCAGCAGTGGATTGGGCCGGACAGGGCTTGGAAACACCATATATTTT
TRBJ2-6	-	TRBV5-1	TRBD1	CASSVKGDSHSGANVLTF	TGCGCCAGCAGCGTAAAAGGGGACAGCCACTCTGGGGCCAACGTCCTGACTTTC
TRBJ2-1	-	TRBV7-6	-	CASSFRALVAEQFF	TGTGCCAGCAGCTTCAGAGCTCTAGTAGCGGAGCAGTTCTTC
TRBJ1-6	once	TRBV24-1	-	CATSDRRDNSPLHF	TGTGCCACATCGGACCGACGGGATAATTCACCCCTCCACTTT
TRBJ2-1	-	TRBV4-3	TRBD2	CASTGLAGGQEQFF	TGCGCCAGCACGGGACTAGCGGGAGGGCAGGAGCAGTTCTTC
TRBJ2-2	-	TRBV11-3	TRBD1	CASSPHSGQGSSGELFF	TGTGCCAGCAGCCCCCATTCGGGACAGGGGTCCTCCGGGGAGCTGTTTTTT
TRBJ1-2	-	TRBV7-9	-	CASTFSGPLDYGYTF	TGTGCCAGCACCTTCTCTGGGCCTCTGGACTATGGCTACACCTTC
TRBJ2-7	once	TRBV25-1	TRBD1	CASSTSDRGANEQYF	TGTGCCAGCAGTACCTCCGACAGGGGAGCGAACGAGCAGTACTTC
TRBJ1-4	-	TRBV9	-	CASSVGGMMGEKLFF	TGTGCCAGCAGCGTAGGGGGTATGATGGGTGAAAAACTGTTTTTT
TRBJ2-1	-	TRBV19	TRBD2	CASTLAGVRSYNEQFF	TGTGCCAGTACACTAGCGGGAGTCAGGTCCTACAATGAGCAGTTCTTC
TRBJ2-5	once	TRBV6-2/TRBV6-3	TRBD2	CASSRIRTSAQTQYF	TGTGCCAGCAGTCGTATAAGGACTAGCGCCCAGACCCAGTACTTC
TRBJ2-1	-	TRBV7-7	TRBD2	CASSTTSGRTNEQFF	TGTGCTAGCAGCACGACTAGCGGGAGAACGAATGAGCAGTTCTTC
TRBJ1-6	-	TRBV11-2	-	CASSLKIYNSPLHF	TGTGCCAGCAGCTTGAAGATCTATAATTCACCCCTCCACTTT
TRBJ1-1	-	TRBV30	-	CAWAAGRWNTEAFF	TGTGCCTGGGCCGCTGGAAGGTGGAACACTGAAGCTTTCTTT